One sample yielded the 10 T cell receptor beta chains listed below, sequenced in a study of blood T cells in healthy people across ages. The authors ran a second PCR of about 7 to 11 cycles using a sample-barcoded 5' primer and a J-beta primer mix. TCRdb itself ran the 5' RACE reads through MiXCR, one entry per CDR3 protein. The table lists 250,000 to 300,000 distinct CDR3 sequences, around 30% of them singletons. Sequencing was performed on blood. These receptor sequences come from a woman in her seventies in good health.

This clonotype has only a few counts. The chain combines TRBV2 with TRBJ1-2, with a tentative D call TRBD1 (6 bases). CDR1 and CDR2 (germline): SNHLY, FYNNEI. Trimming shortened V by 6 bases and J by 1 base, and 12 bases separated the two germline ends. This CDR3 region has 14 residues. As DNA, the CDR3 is TGTGCCAGCAGCCCTAACAGGGATAACTATGGCTACACCTTC. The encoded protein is CASSPNRDNYGYTF. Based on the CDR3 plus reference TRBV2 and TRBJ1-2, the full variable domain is EPEVTQTPSHQVTQMGQEVILRCVPISNHLYFYWYRQILGQKVEFLVSFYNNEISEKSEIFDDQFSVERPDGSNFTLKIRSTKLEDSAMYFCASSPNRDNYGYTFGSGTRLTVV.

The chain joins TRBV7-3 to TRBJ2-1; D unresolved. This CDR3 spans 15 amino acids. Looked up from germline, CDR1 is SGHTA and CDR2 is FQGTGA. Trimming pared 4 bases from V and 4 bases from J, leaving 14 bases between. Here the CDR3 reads CASSSGPAVYNEQFF. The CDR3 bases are TGTGCCAGCAGCTCCGGCCCAGCCGTATACAATGAGCAGTTCTTC.

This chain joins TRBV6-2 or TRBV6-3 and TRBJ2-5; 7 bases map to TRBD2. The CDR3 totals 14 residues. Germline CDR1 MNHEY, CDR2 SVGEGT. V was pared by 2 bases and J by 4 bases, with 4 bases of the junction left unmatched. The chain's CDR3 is CASSYTSARETQYF. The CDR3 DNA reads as TGTGCCAGCAGTTACACTAGCGCGAGAGAGACCCAGTACTTC.

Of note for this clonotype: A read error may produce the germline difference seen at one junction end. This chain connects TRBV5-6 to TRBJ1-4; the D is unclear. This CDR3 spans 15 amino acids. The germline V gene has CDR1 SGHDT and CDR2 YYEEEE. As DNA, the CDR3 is TGTGCCAGCAGCTTGAAAACAGCTGGGAATGAAAAACTGTCTTTT. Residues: CASSLKTAGNEKLSF.

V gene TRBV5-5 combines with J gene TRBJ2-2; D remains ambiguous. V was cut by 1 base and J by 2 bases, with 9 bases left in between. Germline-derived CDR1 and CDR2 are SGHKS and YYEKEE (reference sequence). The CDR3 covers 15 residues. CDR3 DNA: TGTGCCAGCAGCTTGTCAGGCCAAAACACCGGGGAGCTGTTTTTT. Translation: CASSLSGQNTGELFF.

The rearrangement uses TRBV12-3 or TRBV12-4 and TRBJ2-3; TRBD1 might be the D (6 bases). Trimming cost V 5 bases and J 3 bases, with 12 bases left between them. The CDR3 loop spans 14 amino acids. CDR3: CASSQNRVTDTQYF. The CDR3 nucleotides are TGTGCCAGCAGTCAAAACAGGGTGACAGATACGCAGTATTTT.

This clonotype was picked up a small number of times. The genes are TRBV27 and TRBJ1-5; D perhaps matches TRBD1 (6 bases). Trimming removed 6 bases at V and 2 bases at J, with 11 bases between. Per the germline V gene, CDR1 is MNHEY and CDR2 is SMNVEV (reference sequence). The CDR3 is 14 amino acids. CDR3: CASREQGGNQPQHF. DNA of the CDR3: TGTGCCAGCAGAGAACAGGGTGGCAATCAGCCCCAGCATTTT.

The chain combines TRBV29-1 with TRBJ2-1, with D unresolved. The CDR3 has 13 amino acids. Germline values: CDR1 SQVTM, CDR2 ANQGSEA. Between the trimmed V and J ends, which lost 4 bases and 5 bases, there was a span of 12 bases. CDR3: CSVAWLGNNEQFF. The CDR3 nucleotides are TGCAGCGTTGCGTGGTTAGGCAACAATGAGCAGTTCTTC.

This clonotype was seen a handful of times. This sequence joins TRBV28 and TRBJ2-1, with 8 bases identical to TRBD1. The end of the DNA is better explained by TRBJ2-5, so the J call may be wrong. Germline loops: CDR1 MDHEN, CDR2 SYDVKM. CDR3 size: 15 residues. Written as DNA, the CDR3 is TGTGCCAGCAGCGGACAGGGAGCTTTAGTGGAGACCCAGTACTTC. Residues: CASSGQGALVETQYF.

The CDR3 coding sequence is TGCAGCGTTCCATTAGCGGGAAAAAGGTATGAGCAGTTCTTC. This sequence encodes CSVPLAGKRYEQFF. The V and J genes are TRBV29-1 and TRBJ2-5; 8 nucleotides agree with TRBD2. The end of the DNA fits TRBJ2-1 better, so the J call may be wrong. CDR1 SQVTM and CDR2 ANQGSEA come from the germline V gene. The CDR3 runs to 14 residues.